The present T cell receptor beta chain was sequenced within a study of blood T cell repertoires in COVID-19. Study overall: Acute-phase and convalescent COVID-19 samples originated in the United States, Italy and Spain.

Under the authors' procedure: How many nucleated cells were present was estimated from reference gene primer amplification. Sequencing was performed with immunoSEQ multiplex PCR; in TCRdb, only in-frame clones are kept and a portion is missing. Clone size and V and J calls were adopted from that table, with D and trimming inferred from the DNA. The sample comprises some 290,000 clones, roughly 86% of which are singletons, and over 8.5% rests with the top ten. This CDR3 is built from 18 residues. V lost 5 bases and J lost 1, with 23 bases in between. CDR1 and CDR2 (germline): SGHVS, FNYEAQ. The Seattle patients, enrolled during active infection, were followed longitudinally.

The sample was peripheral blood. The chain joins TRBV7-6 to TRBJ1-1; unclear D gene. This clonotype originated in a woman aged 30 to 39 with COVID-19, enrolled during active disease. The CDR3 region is CASSRNTMEVGRNTEAFF. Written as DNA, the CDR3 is TGTGCCAGCAGCCGTAACACTATGGAGGTCGGGCGGAACACTGAAGCTTTCTTT.